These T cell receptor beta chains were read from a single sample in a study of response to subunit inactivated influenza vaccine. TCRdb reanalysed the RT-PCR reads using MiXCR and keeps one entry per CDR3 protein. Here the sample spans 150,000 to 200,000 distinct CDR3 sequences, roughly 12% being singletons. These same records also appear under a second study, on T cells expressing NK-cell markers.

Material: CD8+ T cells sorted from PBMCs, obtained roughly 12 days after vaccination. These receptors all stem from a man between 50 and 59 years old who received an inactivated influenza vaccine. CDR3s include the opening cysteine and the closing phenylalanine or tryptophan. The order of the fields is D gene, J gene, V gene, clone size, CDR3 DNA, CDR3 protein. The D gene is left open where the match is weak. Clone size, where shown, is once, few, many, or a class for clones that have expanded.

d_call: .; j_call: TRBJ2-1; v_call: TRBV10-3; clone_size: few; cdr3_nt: TGTGCCATCAGTGAAAAGACGGCTAGCGAGTATGAGCAGTTCTTC; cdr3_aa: CAISEKTASEYEQFF
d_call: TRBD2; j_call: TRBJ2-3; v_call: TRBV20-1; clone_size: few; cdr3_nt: TGCAGTGCTAGAATATTGGCTAGCGGGAGGAACACAGATACGCAGTATTTT; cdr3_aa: CSARILASGRNTDTQYF
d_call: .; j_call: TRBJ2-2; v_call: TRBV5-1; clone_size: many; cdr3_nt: TGCGCCAGCAGCTGGGCGGCAGTACCAGCGAACACCGGGGAGCTGTTTTTT; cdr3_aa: CASSWAAVPANTGELFF
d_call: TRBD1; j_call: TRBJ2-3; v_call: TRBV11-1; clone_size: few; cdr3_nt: TGTGCCAGCAGCTTGGGGGAAATCCGGGACAGGGGCACAGATACGCAGTATTTT; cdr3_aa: CASSLGEIRDRGTDTQYF
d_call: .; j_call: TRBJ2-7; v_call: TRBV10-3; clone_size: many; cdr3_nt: TGTGCCGCCAGGGCGTCTCACGAGCAGTACTTC; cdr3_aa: CAARASHEQYF
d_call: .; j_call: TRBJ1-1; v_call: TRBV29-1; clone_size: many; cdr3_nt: TGCAGCGTTGAAGGGGGGCAGTACACTGAAGCTTTCTTT; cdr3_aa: CSVEGGQYTEAFF
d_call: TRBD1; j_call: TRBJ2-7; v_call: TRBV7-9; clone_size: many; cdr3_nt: TGTGCCAGCAGCCTCGGACAGGGGGTTTACTACGAGCAGTACTTC; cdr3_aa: CASSLGQGVYYEQYF
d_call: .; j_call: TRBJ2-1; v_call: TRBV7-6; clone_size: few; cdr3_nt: TGTGCCAGCAGCTCAACAGATAACAATGAGCAGTTCTTC; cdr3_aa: CASSSTDNNEQFF
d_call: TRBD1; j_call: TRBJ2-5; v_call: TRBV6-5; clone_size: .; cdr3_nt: TGTGCCAGCAGTTTACAGGGGAAGACCCAGTACTTC; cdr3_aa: CASSLQGKTQYF
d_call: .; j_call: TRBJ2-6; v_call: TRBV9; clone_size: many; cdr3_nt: TGTGCCAGCAGCGTAGCCGTTGAGCGAGGGGCCAACGTCCTGACTTTC; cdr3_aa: CASSVAVERGANVLTF
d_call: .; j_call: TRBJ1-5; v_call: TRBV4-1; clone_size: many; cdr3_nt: TGCGCCAGCAGCCAAGGCCCTCTAGGGCAGCCCCAGCATTTT; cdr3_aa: CASSQGPLGQPQHF
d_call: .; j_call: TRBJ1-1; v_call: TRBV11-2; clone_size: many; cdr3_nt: TGTGCCAGCAGCTTTCCGAACACTGAAGCTTTCTTT; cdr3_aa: CASSFPNTEAFF
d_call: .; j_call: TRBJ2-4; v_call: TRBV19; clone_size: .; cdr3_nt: TGTGCCAGTAATCCAGACGGCGCCAAAAACATTCAGTACTTC; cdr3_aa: CASNPDGAKNIQYF
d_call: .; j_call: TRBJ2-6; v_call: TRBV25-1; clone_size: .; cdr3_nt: TGTGCCAGCAGTGAATGGGGTGCTGGGGCCAACGTCCTGACTTTC; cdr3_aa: CASSEWGAGANVLTF
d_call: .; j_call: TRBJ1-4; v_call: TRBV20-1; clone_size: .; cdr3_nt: TGCAGTGCTAGAGCCAACGGTGCAACTAATGAAAAACTGTTTTTT; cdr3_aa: CSARANGATNEKLFF
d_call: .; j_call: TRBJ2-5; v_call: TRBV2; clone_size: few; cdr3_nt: TGTGCCAGCAGGACCAACAGGGCGCCCCAGTACTTC; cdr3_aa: CASRTNRAPQYF
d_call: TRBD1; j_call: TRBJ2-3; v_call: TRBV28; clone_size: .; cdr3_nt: TGTGCCAGCAGTTTAGGCGGGACAGGGTCGATAGTGGATACGCAGTATTTT; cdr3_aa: CASSLGGTGSIVDTQYF
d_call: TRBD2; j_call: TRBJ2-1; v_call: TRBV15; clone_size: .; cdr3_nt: TGTGCCACCAGCAGAGATCGGAGCGGGGGCTACAATGAGCAGTTCTTC; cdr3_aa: CATSRDRSGGYNEQFF
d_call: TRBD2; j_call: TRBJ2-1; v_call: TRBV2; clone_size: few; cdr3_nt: TGTGCCAGCAGTGCGACTAGCGGGGGACACAATGAGCAGTTCTTC; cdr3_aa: CASSATSGGHNEQFF
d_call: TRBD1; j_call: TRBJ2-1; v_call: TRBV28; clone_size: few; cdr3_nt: TGTGCCAGCAGTGTCGAGGACAGGGACAAGGTCGATGAGCAGTTCTTC; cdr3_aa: CASSVEDRDKVDEQFF
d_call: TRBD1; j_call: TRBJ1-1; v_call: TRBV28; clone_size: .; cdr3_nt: TGTGCCAGCAGTTTGGAAACCGGGACAGGGAGGATGAACACTGAAGCTTTCTTT; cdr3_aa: CASSLETGTGRMNTEAFF
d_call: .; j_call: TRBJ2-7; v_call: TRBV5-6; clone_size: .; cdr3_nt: TGTGCCAGCACAACCGTCGGAGGGGCCTACGAGCAGTACTTC; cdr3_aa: CASTTVGGAYEQYF
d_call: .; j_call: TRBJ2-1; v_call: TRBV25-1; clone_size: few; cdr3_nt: TGTGCCAGCAGTGAGAACCGGGACACAAGCTCCTACAATGAGCAGTTCTTC; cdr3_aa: CASSENRDTSSYNEQFF
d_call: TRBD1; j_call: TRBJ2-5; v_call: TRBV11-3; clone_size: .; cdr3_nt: TGTGCCAGCAGCTCCAGGGCAGGGGGCCGGGAGACCCAGTACTTC; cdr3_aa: CASSSRAGGRETQYF
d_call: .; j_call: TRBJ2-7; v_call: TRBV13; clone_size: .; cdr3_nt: TGTGCCAGCAGCCCCAGTAACAGGGATTTCGGCGAGCAGTACTTC; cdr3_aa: CASSPSNRDFGEQYF
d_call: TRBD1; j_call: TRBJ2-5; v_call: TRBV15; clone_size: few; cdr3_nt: TGTGCCACCAGGGAACCGGGACAGGGGGAGGAGACCCAGTACTTC; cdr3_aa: CATREPGQGEETQYF
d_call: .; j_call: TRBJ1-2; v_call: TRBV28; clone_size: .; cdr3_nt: TGTGCCAGCAGGGGGGGACGGCTACTTAACTATGGCTACACCTTC; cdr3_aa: CASRGGRLLNYGYTF
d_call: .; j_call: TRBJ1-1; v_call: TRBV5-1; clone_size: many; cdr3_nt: TGCGCCAGCAGCTTGGGACAGCAGAACACTGAAGCTTTCTTT; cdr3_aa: CASSLGQQNTEAFF
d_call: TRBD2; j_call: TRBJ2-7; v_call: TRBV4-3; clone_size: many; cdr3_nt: TGCGCCAGCAGCCATGGGACTAGCGCCGCCTACGAGCAGTACTTC; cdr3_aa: CASSHGTSAAYEQYF
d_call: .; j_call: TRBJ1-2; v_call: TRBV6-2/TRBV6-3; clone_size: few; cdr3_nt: TGTGCCAGCAGTTACTCGATTTCCCCAGGGGATGATGGCTACACCTTC; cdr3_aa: CASSYSISPGDDGYTF
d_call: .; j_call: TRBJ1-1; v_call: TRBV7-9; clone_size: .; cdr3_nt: TGTGCCAGCAGCTTAGGGGGGGTAGGTACACTGAACACTGAAGCTTTCTTT; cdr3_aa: CASSLGGVGTLNTEAFF
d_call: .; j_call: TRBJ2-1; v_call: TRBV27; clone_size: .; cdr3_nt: TGTGCCAGCAGTTCCCTTGTTGGTGAGCAGTTCTTC; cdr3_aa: CASSSLVGEQFF
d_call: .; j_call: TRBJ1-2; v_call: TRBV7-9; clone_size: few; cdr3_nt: TGTGCCAGCAGCTTAGAGGCCAGGACTTCTAACTATGGCTACACCTTC; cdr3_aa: CASSLEARTSNYGYTF
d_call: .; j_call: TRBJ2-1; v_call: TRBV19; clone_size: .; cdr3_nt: TGTGCCAGTAGTCCCTACTTACTTTACAATGAGCAGTTCTTC; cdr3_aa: CASSPYLLYNEQFF
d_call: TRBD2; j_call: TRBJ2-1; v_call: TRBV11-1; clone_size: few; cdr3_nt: TGTGCCAGCAGCTTATACATCGGGACTAGCGGGAGGAAAACCTACAATGAGCAGTTCTTC; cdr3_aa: CASSLYIGTSGRKTYNEQFF
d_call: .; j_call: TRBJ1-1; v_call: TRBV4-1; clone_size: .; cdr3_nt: TGCGCCAGCAGCCTGGTGGGGCTAGGGGCTGAAGCTTTCTTT; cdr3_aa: CASSLVGLGAEAFF
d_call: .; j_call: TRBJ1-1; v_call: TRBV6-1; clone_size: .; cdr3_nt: TGTGCCAGCAGCCCTAACGAGGGGAACACTGAAGCTTTCTTT; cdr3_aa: CASSPNEGNTEAFF
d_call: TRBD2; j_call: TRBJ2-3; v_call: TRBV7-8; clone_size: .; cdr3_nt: TGTGCCAGCAGCCCACTAGCGGGAGGGCCTAGCACAGATACGCAGTATTTT; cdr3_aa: CASSPLAGGPSTDTQYF
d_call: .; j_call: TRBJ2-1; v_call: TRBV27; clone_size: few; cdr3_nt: TGTGCCAGCAGTTTAGGGCAGTGGTCCTACAATGAGCAGTTCTTC; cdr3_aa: CASSLGQWSYNEQFF
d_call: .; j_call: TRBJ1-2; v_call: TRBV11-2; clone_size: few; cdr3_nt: TGTGCCAGCAGCTTAGGGCAAATGGATCGCTATGGCTACACCTTC; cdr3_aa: CASSLGQMDRYGYTF
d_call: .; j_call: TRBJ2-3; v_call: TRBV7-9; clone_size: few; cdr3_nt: TGTGCCAGCAGCTTTCCCCGACAGGATACGCAGTATTTT; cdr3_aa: CASSFPRQDTQYF
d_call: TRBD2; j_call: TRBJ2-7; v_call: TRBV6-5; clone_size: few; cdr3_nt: TGTGCCAGCAGTTTCTCCCTGGGACTAGCGGGAGCCTACGAGCAGTACTTC; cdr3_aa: CASSFSLGLAGAYEQYF
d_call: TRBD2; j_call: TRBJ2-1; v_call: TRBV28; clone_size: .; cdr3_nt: TGTGCCAGCAGTTTCGGGCCGGGGGGCTACAATGAGCAGTTCTTC; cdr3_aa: CASSFGPGGYNEQFF
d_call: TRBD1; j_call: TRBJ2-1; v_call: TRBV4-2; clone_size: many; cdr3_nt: TGTGCCAGCAGCCAAGAACTAGAAGGGGGCCTTTTCAATGAGCAGTTCTTC; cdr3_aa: CASSQELEGGLFNEQFF
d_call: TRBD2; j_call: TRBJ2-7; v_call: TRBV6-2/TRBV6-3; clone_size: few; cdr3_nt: TGTGCCAGCAACGAGAGGGGCGGGAGTGGCTCCTACGAGCAGTACTTC; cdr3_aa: CASNERGGSGSYEQYF
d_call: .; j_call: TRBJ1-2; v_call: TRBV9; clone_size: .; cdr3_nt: TGTGCCAGCAGCGCTCCGGACGGGACACGCGATGGCTACACCTTC; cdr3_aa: CASSAPDGTRDGYTF
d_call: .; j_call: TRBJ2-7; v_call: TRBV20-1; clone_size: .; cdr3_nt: TGCAGTGCTAGAGGGACAGAGACTTCCTACGAGCAGTACTTC; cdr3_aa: CSARGTETSYEQYF
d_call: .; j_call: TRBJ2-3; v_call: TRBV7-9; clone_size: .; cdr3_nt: TGTGCCAGCAAGGGGAGCACAGATACGCAGTATTTT; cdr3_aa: CASKGSTDTQYF
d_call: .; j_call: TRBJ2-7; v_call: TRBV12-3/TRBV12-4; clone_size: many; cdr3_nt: TGTGCCAGCAGTTCCTCGAATTGGGTTTACGAGCAGTACTTC; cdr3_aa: CASSSSNWVYEQYF
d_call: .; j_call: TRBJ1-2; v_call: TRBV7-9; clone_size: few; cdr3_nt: TGTGCCAGCAGCTCGAGCCCTTCGGCAGGTCTCTATGGCTACACCTTC; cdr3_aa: CASSSSPSAGLYGYTF
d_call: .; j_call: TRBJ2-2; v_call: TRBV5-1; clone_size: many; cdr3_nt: TGCGCCAGCAGTCGCCTTGCCCGGGACGGTTCGAACACCGGGGAGCTGTTTTTT; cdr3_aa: CASSRLARDGSNTGELFF
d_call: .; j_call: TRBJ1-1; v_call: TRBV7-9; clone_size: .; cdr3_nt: TGTGCCAGCAGCGCCTTTGACACGGACACTGAAGCTTTCTTT; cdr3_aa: CASSAFDTDTEAFF